This T cell receptor beta chain was found in a study of cytomegalovirus exposure and HLA in healthy donors. Study in general: HLA-typed donors contributed 80 million to 85 million unique TCRs, which were held in an early data release.

Germline V gene lookup returns CDR1 SQVTM and CDR2 ANQGSEA. Trimming cost V 5 bases and J 3 bases; bases outside gene matches: 1. This CDR3 comprises 12 residues. Comment on this clone: What it binds is not known.

Study-wide points: In a later analysis, TCR beta V- and J-gene trimming was associated with a missense DCLRE1C variant. TCR beta sequences reportedly predicted most subjects' HLA-A and HLA-B alleles accurately.

There were likely unrecorded immune exposures, though donors were nominally healthy when sampled. The PCR employed 60 Vbeta primers together with 13 Jbeta primers. Produced via immunoSEQ multiplex PCR; TCRdb's table is partial and in-frame only. The table has approximately 130,000 clones, roughly four fifths seen once. What was sequenced was PBMCs. V usage is TRBV29-1 and J usage is TRBJ2-1, with 7 bases fitting TRBD2. This clonotype was obtained from a woman between 45 and 65 years old in good health and CMV-seronegative. The CDR3 is CSVWGGYNEQFF. CDR3 nucleotide sequence: TGCAGCGTTTGGGGGGGCTACAATGAGCAGTTCTTC.